This T cell receptor beta chain was obtained from a study of Tregs in tolerant kidney transplant recipients. Study-level points and caveats: The small number of patients limits these findings pending further validation. Biological reproducibility was not directly addressed, but technical replication error appeared minimal.

Note on this clone: Antigen specificity is unknown.

Some clones are missing from TCRdb's copy, which holds only in-frame ones; the method was immunoSEQ multiplex PCR. The repertoire holds around 50,000 clones, around 90% seen once, with around 15% in the top ten. Related graft donors supplied nonmyeloablative bone marrow transplants, and mixed chimerism was transient. The sample here was CD8+ T cells from blood (PBMCs), taken 12 months after the transplant. The receptor was derived from a human patient who received a combined kidney and bone marrow transplant. The T cells may come from the graft donor.

The DNA for the CDR3 is TGTGCCAGCAGAGTCGCTAGCGGGTACTCCTACAATGAGCAGTTCTTC. Translated, it gives CASRVASGYSYNEQFF. The rearrangement joins TRBV27 to TRBJ2-1, with 8 bases lining up with TRBD2. CDR1 is MNHEY, CDR2 SMNVEV, per germline (reference sequence). This CDR3 is 16 amino acids long. The ends lost 6 bases at V and 0 bases at J; junction bases unmatched: 7.